Included here is one T cell receptor (beta chain) sequence, with context. TCRdb recomputed calls from the RACE reads with MiXCR, one row per CDR3 protein. Of roughly 190,000 distinct CDR3 sequences in the sample, about 22% were seen once. The time point: patch test 1, 2 weeks after DPC sensitization. This sample's treatment: therapeutic diphenylcyclopropenone sensitization with weekly scalp DPC. The sample originates from a study of human T cells and chemical hapten exposure. Study-level information: Patients, largely female, had alopecia areata, totalis or universalis. How much TCR each sample yielded varied, mostly because pooled library volumes differed slightly.

This receptor was taken from a woman aged 45 to 65 with alopecia areata. Some clones in this sample may be carry-over from other donors' samples. The sequenced sample was whole blood, obtained in connection with sensitization to the hapten diphenylcyclopropenone (DPC).

For the CDR3, the DNA is TGCAGTGCTAGAGGGGCAGGATTTACCTACGAGCAGTACTTC. Encoded protein: CSARGAGFTYEQYF. V and J are TRBV20-1 and TRBJ2-7; no reliable D call. Trimming took off 1 base at V and 2 bases at J, with 12 bases between the two ends. The CDR3 covers 14 residues. CDR1 and CDR2 (germline): DFQATT, SNEGSKA (reference sequence).